This section outlines one TCR beta chain sequence together with its context. Germline-derived CDR1 and CDR2 are SQVTM and ANQGSEA. This CDR3 has 13 amino acids. V shed 5 bases, J shed 6 bases, and the junction held 9 bases outside the gene matches. The data stem from a study of control samples from healthy donors and cancer patients. Profiled with immunoSEQ multiplex PCR; TCRdb holds only in-frame clones, not every one. The table records tens of thousands of clones, around 84% of them present only once. The sequence was collected from a man in his 60s with head and neck cancer. Material: PBMCs. The gene calls are TRBV29-1 and TRBJ2-7; TRBD1 matches at 8 bases. This chain's CDR3 is CSVLGQALSEQYF. CDR3 nucleotides: TGCAGCGTTCTGGGACAGGCTTTGTCCGAGCAGTACTTC.